The T cell receptor (beta chain) described here comes from a study of PD-L1 blockade in urothelial cancer (dated by TCRdb to about 2017). About the investigation overall: Every patient began therapy in 2014 and was given atezolizumab 1,200 mg intravenously every 3 weeks. About 90% of the roughly 29 patients were identified as males with urothelial cancer of bladder origin, and a prior smoking history was reported by 18 of 29 patients. Patients had an ECOG performance status of 0 or 1 and had received between 0 and 3 prior chemotherapy regimens. Blood samples were analyzed at 3 weeks after treatment start (second dose) and at 6 weeks after treatment start. Blood samples gave median yields of approximately 130,000 T cells and over 80,000 unique TCRs, along with a median clonality of approximately 0.084. Somatic, immune and clinical correlates of response to PD-L1 blockade with atezolizumab in urothelial cancer were the focus of an exploratory multi-omic analysis. TCR sequencing covered pretreatment tumor samples and matched, serially collected peripheral blood taken before and after atezolizumab treatment. Durable clinical benefit meant progression-free survival longer than 6 months, and TCR features were also tested against progression-free and overall survival. In the same patients who had TCR sequencing, pretreatment tumors also underwent whole exome sequencing and RNA sequencing. Roughly 10 patients reached durable clinical benefit, while about 20 patients did not. Around 30 patients had pretreatment blood TCR-seq, about 25 had at least one posttreatment blood collection, and about 25 had tumor TCR-seq. Points the paper makes about the study in general: A pretreatment peripheral blood TCR clonality below the median was linked to improved progression-free and overall survival. Greater expansion of tumor-associated TCR clones in peripheral blood 3 weeks after the start of treatment was observed in patients with durable benefit (n of about 24, p = 0.022). Because the sample size was small (n = 29) and many of the analyses were exploratory, the results are meant to be hypothesis-generating.

To estimate absolute template abundance from read counts, synthetic TCR analog templates were spiked into each PCR. The immunoSEQ assay was used to amplify TCRbeta CDR3 regions from genomic DNA with bias-controlled V and J gene primers. Rearranged TCRbeta segments were sequenced at approximately 20X coverage. The authors processed their data as follows. Clustering was used to correct sequencing errors, and CDR3s were annotated against IMGT to assign V, D and J genes. Downstream analyses used only productive TCRbeta rearrangements and left out out-of-frame or stop-codon sequences. To compute clonality, Shannon entropy was normalized by the log of the number of unique productive sequences and then subtracted from one. Fisher's exact test with Benjamini-Hochberg correction, using a cutoff of adjusted p below 0.01, was how clones that differed between time points or between blood and tumor were identified. The clones in this table, taken by TCRdb from immuneACCESS, are in-frame only. Not every clone is retained; where verified, under half of the shortfall comes from an unresolved V gene, and the cause of the rest is unknown. For V, J and clone size, that table is used; D and trimming come from the DNA. The sample profile shows tens of thousands of clones; approximately 81% of them were found once. The top ten clones comprise approximately 10% of the sample.

Sample time point, as interpreted from the label and publication: peripheral blood 6 weeks after treatment start. A cohort of 25 to 35 patients with locally advanced or metastatic urothelial carcinoma, treated at Memorial Sloan Kettering on a trial protocol, was included. Peripheral blood mononuclear cells were collected from each patient pretreatment and during treatment, giving between 1 and 8 total time points per patient. The Qiagen DNeasy Blood extraction kit was used to purify genomic DNA from total PBMCs and tumor samples. Collected pretreatment and during treatment, PBMCs were isolated and stored as previously described. Trimming removed 0 bases from V and 9 bases from J; the gene matches leave 7 bases unexplained. The germline V gene provides CDR1 SGDLS and CDR2 YYNGEE. From the cysteine through the phenylalanine, the CDR3 covers 15 amino acids. The only DNA kept is the CDR3, 45 bases in frame from the first base.

Worth noting for this clone: Its antigen target is currently unknown. Base quality data are lacking; no much larger clone is found one base away.

The V and J segments used are TRBV9 and TRBJ2-1, and 9 bases in between align with TRBD2. This TCR derives from a man aged 70 or older with urothelial cancer. Specimen: PBMCs, collected around atezolizumab (anti-PD-L1) treatment. The base sequence is TGTGCCAGCAGCGTAGTTGCTAGCGGGATGGGTGAGCAGTTCTTC. Its product reads: CASSVVASGMGEQFF.